Described below is a single T cell receptor (beta chain) sequence and its context. Its antigen remains undetermined. Within one base of it there is no much larger clone, and no base qualities were kept. The data originate from a study of T cells in Graves' hyperthyroidism and ophthalmopathy (dated by TCRdb to the late 2010s). For the wider study: Peripheral blood samples were taken at the time of initial diagnosis, prior to any treatment. After sampling, hyperthyroidism patients received methimazole starting at 30 mg daily, and ophthalmopathy patients received high-dose intravenous methylprednisolone. To identify TCR V-J signatures that set the groups apart, the researchers used a discovery cohort of 90 to 100 patients, made up of 43 with Graves' ophthalmopathy and 57 with stable Graves' hyperthyroidism. The 95 to 100 discovery patients were randomly split 7:3 into training and test sets. The study also compared thyroid tissue and blood T-cell repertoires from more than five Graves' hyperthyroidism patients. The paper reports TCR Vbeta CDR3 sequencing of fewer than 150 peripheral blood samples: approximately 43 ophthalmopathy, 70 to 85 hyperthyroidism and around 17 progressor patients. Prospective prediction of ophthalmopathy was tested in an independent validation cohort consisting of 18 to 20 hyperthyroidism patients and some 16 patients who later progressed to ophthalmopathy. What the work shows at the level of the full study, not this receptor alone: Most expanded thyroid clonotypes (frequency above 0.001) were also detected in blood, a finding suggesting that blood repertoires may reflect thyroid immune responses. Sample size was not statistically predetermined, and investigators were not blinded to group allocation. In cross-validation, a model built on a 13 V-J signature told ophthalmopathy apart from stable hyperthyroidism with 85% to 90% sensitivity and roughly 81% specificity, and in testing the same model reached 80%/75%. In validation, the model predicted progression to ophthalmopathy a median of around six months before onset, with roughly 70% sensitivity and just under 75% specificity.

From the cysteine up to the phenylalanine, the CDR3 has a length of 15 residues. The DNA shown is the 45-base CDR3, in frame from base 1. The germline V gene specifies MNHEY as CDR1 and SVGEGT as CDR2. V is cut by 7 bases and J by 1 base, and the space between the germline ends is 13 bases. The TCR beta CDR3 regions were amplified from the RNA transcripts. The TCR CDR3 was subjected to a first round of RT-PCR using the HTBI primer set and the Qiagen OneStep RT-PCR kit. The libraries were constructed in a second round of multiplex PCR and then size-selected and purified. Sequencing of the libraries was done on an Illumina HiSeq2000 using paired-end 100 bp reads. From the authors' description of their analysis: SOAPnuke was used to process the raw data, throwing out any read that contained adapters or uncalled bases, had a mean Phred below 15, or lacked an exact constant-primer or identifier match. High-quality paired reads were merged with COPE v1.2.5, and unique nucleotide sequences were defined as clonotypes. Clonotypes were aligned to IMGT TRBV, TRBD and TRBJ reference segments using MiTCR v1.1. Analysis was restricted to V-J combinations with a frequency above 0.0001, which covered 99.2% of repertoires. A TCS score was defined as the ratio between F50 (clonal expansion) and ExV (chaos), using BLOSUM62-based TCRdist between CDR3 peptides within each V-J. Welch's t-statistics and random forest reduced around 550 V-J features to under 15, which were used in a naive Bayes classifier (R e1071). The public reads were run again by TCRdb, first through fastp at Q25 and then through MiXCR, and only productive beta chains were kept. Entries that share a CDR3 protein sequence are merged under the most common genes and DNA. None of the V and J calls come from the authors' own analysis; TCRdb made them. The sample table lists 470,000 or so distinct CDR3 sequences, roughly 20% of them with a count of one. Of the sample, about 30% is held by the ten largest clones.

Stable Graves' hyperthyroidism was defined as the absence of progression to ophthalmopathy over 18 months of follow-up. The hyperthyroidism patients were between 18 and 65 years old and newly diagnosed, with a disease duration of less than 2 months. Exclusion was applied to patients with uncontrolled infections, other autoimmune diseases, pregnancy or lactation. Diagnoses relied on clinical symptoms, serum thyroxine and TRAb, thyroid ultrasound and orbital computed tomography. PBMCs were separated from over 9 ml of fresh peripheral blood using Ficoll-Paque density gradient centrifugation. Trizol reagent was used to extract total RNA, and RNA quality was then checked on an Agilent 2100 Bioanalyzer.

The chain was built from TRBV6-2 or TRBV6-3 and TRBJ2-2, with the D gene tentatively TRBD1 or TRBD2, based on 5 matching bases in each. The sequenced sample consisted of blood. This clonotype was obtained from a man between 18 and 35 years old with Graves' hyperthyroidism. The CDR3 region has the sequence CASTEGTENTGELFF. The nucleotide sequence is given as TGTGCCAGCACCGAAGGGACGGAGAACACCGGGGAGCTGTTTTTT.